This T cell receptor beta chain was identified in a study of somatic mutations in cytotoxic T cells in rheumatoid arthritis. On the study more broadly: Flow sorting of some V beta antibody-stained T cells reached nearly 100% purity, with V beta1+ cells also TCRB-sequenced.

Profiled with immunoSEQ multiplex PCR; TCRdb holds only in-frame clones, not every one. The table lists approximately 30,000 clones, approximately 78% of them singletons. CDR3 length: 15 amino acids. CDR1 and CDR2 (germline): MRHNA, SNTAGT. The V end lost 3 bases, the J end lost 2 bases, and 12 bases lay between the germline ends. The study, taken as a whole, reports: Antigens targeted by the expanded CD8+ clones were unknown. Between rheumatoid arthritis patients and age-matched healthy controls, CD8+ T-cell clonality showed no significant difference.

About this clone itself: Its antigen is still unknown.

The TCR sequence derives from an adult with rheumatoid arthritis. Sequencing was done on a sample of CD8+ T cells sorted from blood. The chain uses TRBV6-4 and TRBJ2-3; D might be TRBD1 (7 bases). CDR3 residues: CASSEEGQPTDTQYF. CDR3 DNA: TGTGCCAGCAGTGAGGAGGGACAGCCCACAGATACGCAGTATTTT.